A single count supports the clone carrying this TCR beta chain. V lost 5 bases, J lost 7 bases, and 12 bases stayed unmatched. The CDR3 consists of 16 residues. Germline values: CDR1 SGHTA, CDR2 FQGNSA. The sample originates from a study of cytomegalovirus exposure and HLA in healthy donors. Primers: 60 Vbeta forward and 13 Jbeta reverse. Produced via immunoSEQ multiplex PCR; TCRdb's table is partial and in-frame only. The sample has around 180,000 clones; roughly 83% are singletons. The clonotype comes from a woman in her 50s in good health and CMV-seronegative. The chain has TRBV7-2 and TRBJ2-1; 9 bases line up with TRBD1. Source material: PBMCs. In DNA, the CDR3 is TGTGCCAGCAGCAGGGACAGGGCCTCCTTTGGGAATGAGCAGTTCTTC. Translating it yields CASSRDRASFGNEQFF.